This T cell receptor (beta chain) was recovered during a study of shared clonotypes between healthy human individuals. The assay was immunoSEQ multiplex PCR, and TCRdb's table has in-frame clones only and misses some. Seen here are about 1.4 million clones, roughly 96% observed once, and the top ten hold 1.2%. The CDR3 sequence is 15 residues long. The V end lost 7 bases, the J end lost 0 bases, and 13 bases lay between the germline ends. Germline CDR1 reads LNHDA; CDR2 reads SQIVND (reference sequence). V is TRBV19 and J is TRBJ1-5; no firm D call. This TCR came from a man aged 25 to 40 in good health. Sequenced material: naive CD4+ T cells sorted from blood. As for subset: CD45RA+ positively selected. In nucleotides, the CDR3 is TGTGCCAGTATCGGAACCCAGATTAGCAATCAGCCCCAGCATTTT. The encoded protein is CASIGTQISNQPQHF.